This TCR beta chain emerged from a study of T cell responses to AZD1222 COVID-19 vaccine. Study outcomes and limitations: Across spike, vaccine-associated CD4 TCRs were found, dominant at 160-218 and 743-854. The repertoires were collected only after the peak T cell response. Clonal diversity was possibly underestimated, and white British individuals and females predominated among donors.

The assay was immunoSEQ multiplex PCR, and TCRdb's table has in-frame clones only and misses some. The repertoire has 110,000 or so clones, about 90% of them found once; the top ten carry approximately 5.1%. V was clipped by 4 bases and J by 2 bases, with 17 bases between them. The CDR3 runs 15 residues. From germline, CDR1 is SQVTM and CDR2 ANQGSEA. For this clone: Antigen unknown.

The sample in question was peripheral blood, obtained on day 0 of AZD1222 vaccination. The genes are TRBV29-1 and TRBJ1-1; D is perhaps TRBD1 (6 bases). This receptor was identified in an adult in good health. The CDR3 spells CSVVETGKLNTEAFF. In DNA, the CDR3 is TGCAGCGTTGTAGAGACAGGAAAACTTAACACTGAAGCTTTCTTT.